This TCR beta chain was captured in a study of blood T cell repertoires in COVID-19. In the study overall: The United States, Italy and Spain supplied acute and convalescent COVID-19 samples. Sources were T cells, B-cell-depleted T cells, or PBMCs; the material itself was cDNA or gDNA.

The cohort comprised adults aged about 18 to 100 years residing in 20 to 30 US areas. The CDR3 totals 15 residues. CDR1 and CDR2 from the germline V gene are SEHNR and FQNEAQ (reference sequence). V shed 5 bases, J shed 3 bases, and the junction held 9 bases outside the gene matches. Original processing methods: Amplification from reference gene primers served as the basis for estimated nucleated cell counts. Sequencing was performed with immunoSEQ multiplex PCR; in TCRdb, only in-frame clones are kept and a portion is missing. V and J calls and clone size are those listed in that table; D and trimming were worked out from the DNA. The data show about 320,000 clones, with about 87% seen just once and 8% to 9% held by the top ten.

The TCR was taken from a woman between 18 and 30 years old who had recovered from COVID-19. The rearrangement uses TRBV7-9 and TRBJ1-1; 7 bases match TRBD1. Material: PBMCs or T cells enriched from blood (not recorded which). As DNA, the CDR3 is TGTGCCAGCAGCCTCAGACAGGGTTCTGACACTGAAGCTTTCTTT. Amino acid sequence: CASSLRQGSDTEAFF.